The rows below give T cell receptor beta chains drawn from one sample of a study of blood T cell repertoires in COVID-19. Profiling relied on immunoSEQ multiplex PCR, and the TCRdb table lists in-frame clones only, not all of them. The sample has approximately 25,000 clones; 65% to 80% are singletons. The sample taken for sequencing was peripheral blood. The receptors stem from a man aged 50-60 years with COVID-19, enrolled during active disease. The CDR3 runs from the conserved cysteine through the conserved F or W. Each record gives: V gene, clone size, J gene, D gene, CDR3 protein, CDR3 DNA. The D gene is left open where the match is weak. Only some rows state a clone size, as once, few, many or a class for expanded clones.

V: TRBV6-1
size: NA
J: TRBJ1-2
D: TRBD1
CDR3: CASSGLPGQGGNGYTF
DNA: TGTGCCAGCAGTGGTCTACCTGGACAGGGCGGCAATGGCTACACCTTC

V: TRBV6-2/TRBV6-3
size: NA
J: TRBJ1-2
D: NA
CDR3: CASSYATEILYGYTF
DNA: TGTGCCAGCAGTTACGCGACAGAAATCCTCTATGGCTACACCTTC

V: TRBV14
size: NA
J: TRBJ2-2
D: NA
CDR3: CASSLQPMGGTTGELFF
DNA: TGTGCCAGCAGCCTCCAACCTATGGGGGGAACCACCGGGGAGCTGTTTTTT

V: TRBV4-1
size: NA
J: TRBJ2-3
D: TRBD2
CDR3: CASSQAAGLSDTQYF
DNA: TGCGCCAGCAGCCAAGCAGCGGGGCTCTCGGATACGCAGTATTTT

V: TRBV28
size: NA
J: TRBJ1-2
D: NA
CDR3: CASNTGGGFGYTF
DNA: TGTGCCAGCAATACCGGGGGTGGCTTTGGCTACACCTTC

V: TRBV6-1
size: NA
J: TRBJ1-1
D: TRBD1
CDR3: CASSPRGENTEAFF
DNA: TGTGCCAGCAGCCCCAGGGGGGAGAACACTGAAGCTTTCTTT

V: TRBV5-6
size: NA
J: TRBJ2-1
D: TRBD2
CDR3: CASSLEVLAGGRNEQFF
DNA: TGTGCCAGCAGCTTGGAGGTACTAGCGGGAGGGCGGAATGAGCAGTTCTTC

V: TRBV5-5
size: NA
J: TRBJ2-7
D: NA
CDR3: CASSLSLAGGEQYF
DNA: TGTGCCAGCAGCTTGAGTCTAGCTGGAGGGGAGCAGTACTTC

V: TRBV7-9
size: NA
J: TRBJ1-5
D: TRBD1
CDR3: CASSLAGTGIGQPQHF
DNA: TGTGCCAGCAGCCTCGCCGGGACAGGGATTGGGCAGCCCCAGCATTTT

V: TRBV6-4
size: NA
J: TRBJ2-5
D: NA
CDR3: CASSENNQETQYF
DNA: TGTGCCAGCAGTGAGAACAACCAAGAGACCCAGTACTTC

V: TRBV2
size: NA
J: TRBJ1-1
D: TRBD1
CDR3: CASGTGAGRGTEAFF
DNA: TGTGCCAGCGGGACAGGGGCGGGGCGAGGCACTGAAGCTTTCTTT

V: TRBV3-1/TRBV3-2
size: NA
J: TRBJ1-2
D: TRBD1
CDR3: CASSPSWTGRDGYTF
DNA: TGTGCCAGCAGCCCCTCCTGGACAGGTCGGGATGGCTACACCTTC

V: TRBV5-6
size: NA
J: TRBJ1-2
D: TRBD1
CDR3: CASSLGQGGNYGYTF
DNA: TGTGCCAGCAGCTTGGGACAGGGAGGTAACTATGGCTACACCTTC

V: TRBV21-1
size: NA
J: TRBJ2-6
D: NA
CDR3: CASSKSLGSVDSGANVLTF
DNA: TGTGCCAGCAGCAAATCCCTCGGGTCAGTCGACTCTGGGGCCAACGTCCTGACTTTC

V: TRBV21-1
size: NA
J: TRBJ1-6
D: NA
CDR3: CASSKEIRGTYNSPLHF
DNA: TGTGCCAGCAGCAAAGAAATACGGGGGACCTATAATTCACCCCTCCACTTT

V: TRBV5-4
size: NA
J: TRBJ1-2
D: NA
CDR3: CASSLGHDYGYTF
DNA: TGTGCCAGCAGCTTGGGACACGACTATGGCTACACCTTC

V: TRBV30
size: NA
J: TRBJ2-1
D: TRBD1
CDR3: CAWSLAGTGGYVDEQFF
DNA: TGTGCCTGGAGTTTGGCCGGGACAGGGGGGTATGTAGATGAGCAGTTCTTC

V: TRBV6-2/TRBV6-3
size: few
J: TRBJ2-3
D: NA
CDR3: CASSYATDTQYF
DNA: TGTGCCAGCAGTTACGCGACAGATACGCAGTATTTT

V: TRBV10-3
size: NA
J: TRBJ2-2
D: TRBD2
CDR3: CAISEGGAGELFF
DNA: TGTGCCATCAGTGAGGGGGGGGCCGGGGAGCTGTTTTTT

V: TRBV18
size: NA
J: TRBJ1-4
D: TRBD1
CDR3: CASSPLGGREKLFF
DNA: TGTGCCAGCTCACCTTTAGGGGGCCGGGAAAAACTGTTTTTT

V: TRBV2
size: NA
J: TRBJ2-2
D: TRBD2
CDR3: CASNLAGANTGELFF
DNA: TGTGCCAGCAATCTAGCGGGGGCCAACACCGGGGAGCTGTTTTTT

V: TRBV11-2
size: NA
J: TRBJ2-2
D: NA
CDR3: CASSLGAGELFF
DNA: TGTGCCAGCAGCTTGGGCGCCGGGGAGCTGTTTTTT

V: TRBV10-3
size: NA
J: TRBJ2-1
D: NA
CDR3: CAIAKGDGSGEQFF
DNA: TGTGCCATCGCGAAGGGAGACGGGTCGGGTGAGCAGTTCTTC

V: TRBV3-1/TRBV3-2
size: NA
J: TRBJ1-4
D: NA
CDR3: CASSQAVSWGGEKLFF
DNA: TGTGCCAGCAGCCAAGCCGTTTCTTGGGGAGGTGAAAAACTGTTTTTT

V: TRBV24-1
size: NA
J: TRBJ2-3
D: TRBD2
CDR3: CATSDSARRGVTDTQYF
DNA: TGTGCCACCAGTGATTCTGCTAGGCGGGGGGTCACAGATACGCAGTATTTT

V: TRBV7-6
size: NA
J: TRBJ2-7
D: TRBD1
CDR3: CASSLEGQGFFEQYF
DNA: TGTGCCAGCAGCTTAGAAGGACAGGGATTTTTCGAGCAGTACTTC

V: TRBV10-1
size: NA
J: TRBJ2-1
D: TRBD2
CDR3: CASSESGRPDNEQFF
DNA: TGCGCCAGCAGCGAAAGCGGGAGGCCTGACAATGAGCAGTTCTTC

V: TRBV14
size: NA
J: TRBJ1-6
D: TRBD1
CDR3: CASSHGTGGSSPLHF
DNA: TGTGCCAGCAGCCATGGAACAGGGGGCAGTTCACCCCTCCACTTT

V: TRBV6-5
size: NA
J: TRBJ2-7
D: NA
CDR3: CASSYKGPGEQYF
DNA: TGTGCCAGCAGTTACAAGGGGCCTGGCGAGCAGTACTTC

V: TRBV2
size: once
J: TRBJ1-1
D: TRBD1
CDR3: CASTRDRRTEAFF
DNA: TGTGCCAGCACCCGGGACAGGAGGACTGAAGCTTTCTTT

V: TRBV9
size: NA
J: TRBJ2-3
D: TRBD1
CDR3: CASSSHKDRGTDTQYF
DNA: TGTGCCAGCAGCTCTCATAAGGACAGGGGCACAGATACGCAGTATTTT

V: TRBV4-1
size: NA
J: TRBJ2-3
D: TRBD2
CDR3: CASSQERGGPDTQYF
DNA: TGCGCCAGCAGCCAAGAGCGGGGGGGCCCAGATACGCAGTATTTT

V: TRBV10-3
size: NA
J: TRBJ1-5
D: TRBD1
CDR3: CAISEYGQGNQPQHF
DNA: TGTGCCATCAGCGAGTATGGACAGGGGAACCAGCCCCAGCATTTT

V: TRBV30
size: NA
J: TRBJ1-2
D: TRBD1
CDR3: CAWGHGTERLYGYTF
DNA: TGTGCCTGGGGACACGGGACAGAGAGGTTGTATGGCTACACCTTC

V: TRBV5-1
size: NA
J: TRBJ1-4
D: NA
CDR3: CASSSGPPARGEKLFF
DNA: TGCGCCAGCAGCTCTGGGCCTCCCGCCCGGGGTGAAAAACTGTTTTTT

V: TRBV6-5
size: NA
J: TRBJ2-3
D: TRBD2
CDR3: CASTSLADPTDTQYF
DNA: TGTGCCAGCACCTCCCTAGCGGACCCCACAGATACGCAGTATTTT

V: TRBV3-1/TRBV3-2
size: few
J: TRBJ1-1
D: NA
CDR3: CASSLTRTEAFF
DNA: TGTGCCAGCAGCCTAACGAGGACTGAAGCTTTCTTT

V: TRBV11-3
size: NA
J: TRBJ2-7
D: TRBD2
CDR3: CASSLEIAGGPIEQYF
DNA: TGTGCCAGCAGCTTAGAAATAGCGGGAGGGCCTATCGAGCAGTACTTC

V: TRBV15
size: few
J: TRBJ1-1
D: NA
CDR3: CATSRDQSGGFF
DNA: TGTGCCACCAGCAGAGATCAAAGTGGAGGGTTCTTT

V: TRBV6-5
size: few
J: TRBJ1-2
D: NA
CDR3: CASSRAGNYGYTF
DNA: TGTGCCAGCAGTCGGGCAGGGAACTATGGCTACACCTTC

V: TRBV5-4
size: NA
J: TRBJ1-4
D: NA
CDR3: CASGSGQLNEKLFF
DNA: TGTGCCAGCGGAAGTGGACAGCTTAATGAAAAACTGTTTTTT

V: TRBV28
size: NA
J: TRBJ2-1
D: NA
CDR3: CASSYRDLPGYNEQFF
DNA: TGTGCCAGCAGTTACAGGGACCTCCCGGGATACAATGAGCAGTTCTTC

V: TRBV6-5
size: NA
J: TRBJ1-4
D: TRBD1
CDR3: CASSPPGGHRKLFF
DNA: TGTGCCAGCAGCCCCCCAGGGGGCCACCGAAAACTGTTTTTT

V: TRBV7-2
size: few
J: TRBJ1-1
D: NA
CDR3: CASSLGRTGTEAFF
DNA: TGTGCCAGCAGCTTAGGGAGAACGGGGACTGAAGCTTTCTTT

V: TRBV7-3
size: NA
J: TRBJ2-2
D: NA
CDR3: CASSSGGGELFF
DNA: TGTGCCAGCAGCTCCGGTGGCGGGGAGCTGTTTTTT

V: TRBV7-2
size: NA
J: TRBJ2-7
D: NA
CDR3: CASSLGREGLKQYF
DNA: TGTGCCAGCAGCTTAGGTCGGGAAGGTCTTAAGCAGTACTTC

V: TRBV5-1
size: NA
J: TRBJ2-3
D: TRBD1
CDR3: CASSSRDSPSTDTQYF
DNA: TGCGCCAGCAGCTCTCGGGACAGCCCTAGCACAGATACGCAGTATTTT

V: TRBV19
size: NA
J: TRBJ2-3
D: NA
CDR3: CASSIGRRGTDTQYF
DNA: TGTGCCAGTAGTATTGGGAGGCGGGGCACAGATACGCAGTATTTT

V: TRBV5-6
size: few
J: TRBJ1-1
D: TRBD1
CDR3: CASSFRDRHPEAFF
DNA: TGTGCCAGCAGCTTCCGGGACAGACACCCCGAAGCTTTCTTT